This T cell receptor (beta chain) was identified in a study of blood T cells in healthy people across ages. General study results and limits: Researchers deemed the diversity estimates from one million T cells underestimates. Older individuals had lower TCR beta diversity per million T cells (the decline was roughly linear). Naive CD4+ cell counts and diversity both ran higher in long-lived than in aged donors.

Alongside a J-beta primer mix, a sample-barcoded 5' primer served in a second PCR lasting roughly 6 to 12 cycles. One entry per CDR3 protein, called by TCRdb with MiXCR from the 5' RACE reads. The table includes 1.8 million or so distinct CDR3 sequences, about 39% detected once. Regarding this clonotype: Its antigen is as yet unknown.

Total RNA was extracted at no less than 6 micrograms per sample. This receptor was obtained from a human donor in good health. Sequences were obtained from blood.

This CDR3 reads CASSWREGSQPQHF. The CDR3 DNA reads as TGCGCCAGCAGCTGGAGGGAGGGAAGTCAGCCCCAGCATTTT. The chain combines TRBV5-1 with TRBJ1-5; D unclear. Germline V gene sequence: CDR1 SGHRS, CDR2 YFSETQ. The CDR3 has 14 residues. V was shortened by 3 bases and J by 6 bases, with 13 bases between the two germline ends.